This is a list of T cell receptor beta chains from one sample in a study of T cells in localized non-small cell lung cancer. The table came from immunoSEQ multiplex PCR; TCRdb's copy has only in-frame clones and leaves some out. Among 50,000 to 70,000 clones listed, roughly nine tenths were seen once. Sample: peripheral blood, taken before any cancer treatment. These receptors were obtained from a man between 40 and 70 years old with stage I lung adenocarcinoma. The CDR3 runs from the conserved cysteine through the conserved F or W. The D gene is left open where the match is weak. The size of a clone is reported for some rows only, either as once, few or many, or as a class for expanded clones.

d_call: .; j_call: TRBJ1-3; v_call: TRBV5-1; clone_size: once; cdr3_nt: TGCGCCAGCAGCGGGGGGATTACTGGAAACACCATATATTTT; cdr3_aa: CASSGGITGNTIYF
d_call: TRBD2; j_call: TRBJ2-7; v_call: TRBV7-8; clone_size: .; cdr3_nt: TGTGCCAGCAGCTTCGTCGCTAGCGGAAGCTCCTACGAGCAGTACTTC; cdr3_aa: CASSFVASGSSYEQYF
d_call: .; j_call: TRBJ2-1; v_call: TRBV6-1; clone_size: .; cdr3_nt: TGTGCCAGCAGTGAAGCAGTCAGGGTCTCCTACAATGAGCAGTTCTTC; cdr3_aa: CASSEAVRVSYNEQFF
d_call: TRBD1; j_call: TRBJ2-5; v_call: TRBV5-1; clone_size: once; cdr3_nt: TGCGCCAGCAGCACCTCCGGGACAGGGAGCGAGACCCAGTACTTC; cdr3_aa: CASSTSGTGSETQYF
d_call: TRBD2; j_call: TRBJ2-7; v_call: TRBV10-2; clone_size: .; cdr3_nt: TGCGCCAGCAGTGAGCTAGCGGAAACCTACGAGCAGTACTTC; cdr3_aa: CASSELAETYEQYF
d_call: TRBD2; j_call: TRBJ2-1; v_call: TRBV4-1; clone_size: .; cdr3_nt: TGCGCCAGCAGCCAAGATCATACTAGCGGGATCTACAATGAGCAGTTCTTC; cdr3_aa: CASSQDHTSGIYNEQFF
d_call: .; j_call: TRBJ1-2; v_call: TRBV4-3; clone_size: .; cdr3_nt: TGCGCCAGCAGCCAAGAAGGAACCTGGGGCTACACCTTC; cdr3_aa: CASSQEGTWGYTF
d_call: .; j_call: TRBJ2-2; v_call: TRBV7-3; clone_size: once; cdr3_nt: TGTGCCAGCAGCCCCGTGCTTCCAGCGGGGAACACCGGGGAGCTGTTTTTT; cdr3_aa: CASSPVLPAGNTGELFF
d_call: .; j_call: TRBJ1-2; v_call: TRBV4-3; clone_size: .; cdr3_nt: TGCGCCAGCAGCCAAGCGACGGGGAATGGTGGCTACACCTTC; cdr3_aa: CASSQATGNGGYTF
d_call: .; j_call: TRBJ2-1; v_call: TRBV29-1; clone_size: .; cdr3_nt: TGCAGCTCCGGTTGGGGCAATGAGCAGTTCTTC; cdr3_aa: CSSGWGNEQFF
d_call: TRBD2; j_call: TRBJ2-1; v_call: TRBV11-2; clone_size: .; cdr3_nt: TGTGCCAGCAGCTTTTCCCTAGCGGGAGGGCCGTACTACAATGAGCAGTTCTTC; cdr3_aa: CASSFSLAGGPYYNEQFF
d_call: .; j_call: TRBJ2-7; v_call: TRBV5-1; clone_size: .; cdr3_nt: TGCGCCAGCAGCCCCAGCAGCTACGAGCAGTACTTC; cdr3_aa: CASSPSSYEQYF
d_call: .; j_call: TRBJ2-2; v_call: TRBV6-5; clone_size: once; cdr3_nt: TGTGCCAGCAGCTTACTCCCCAGGGTCACCGGGGAGCTGTTTTTT; cdr3_aa: CASSLLPRVTGELFF
d_call: .; j_call: TRBJ2-7; v_call: TRBV4-2; clone_size: .; cdr3_nt: TGTGCCAGCAGCCAATACTCGGGCGGCAAAAAGGGCTACGAGCAGTACTTC; cdr3_aa: CASSQYSGGKKGYEQYF
d_call: .; j_call: TRBJ1-5; v_call: TRBV18; clone_size: .; cdr3_nt: TGTGCCAGCTCACCCCTAGGAGGGCGGCAGCCCCAGCATTTT; cdr3_aa: CASSPLGGRQPQHF
d_call: .; j_call: TRBJ1-1; v_call: TRBV18; clone_size: .; cdr3_nt: TGTGCCAGCTCACCAACAGGGAACACTGAAGCTTTCTTT; cdr3_aa: CASSPTGNTEAFF
d_call: TRBD1; j_call: TRBJ2-3; v_call: TRBV13; clone_size: .; cdr3_nt: TGTGCCAGCAGCCCCACCGGGACAGGTCTTAAGGTGGGGACAGATACGCAGTATTTT; cdr3_aa: CASSPTGTGLKVGTDTQYF
d_call: .; j_call: TRBJ1-2; v_call: TRBV7-9; clone_size: .; cdr3_nt: TGTGCCAGCAGCTTAGATACGGGCGGGACTAACTATGGCTACACCTTC; cdr3_aa: CASSLDTGGTNYGYTF
d_call: .; j_call: TRBJ1-2; v_call: TRBV7-2; clone_size: .; cdr3_nt: TGTGCCAGCAGCTTAGCCACAGGTATCTATGGCTACACCTTC; cdr3_aa: CASSLATGIYGYTF
d_call: .; j_call: TRBJ2-7; v_call: TRBV30; clone_size: .; cdr3_nt: TGTGCCTGGAATACCGGGACGTCGACCTACGAGCAGTACTTC; cdr3_aa: CAWNTGTSTYEQYF
d_call: .; j_call: TRBJ2-7; v_call: TRBV19; clone_size: .; cdr3_nt: TGTGCCAGTAGTATAGAAGGCGGGGCGGACTACGAGCAGTACTTC; cdr3_aa: CASSIEGGADYEQYF
d_call: TRBD2; j_call: TRBJ2-3; v_call: TRBV11-2; clone_size: .; cdr3_nt: TGTGCCAGCAGCTTATCCCTCGGGCGGGAGGGAAGCACAGATACGCAGTATTTT; cdr3_aa: CASSLSLGREGSTDTQYF
d_call: .; j_call: TRBJ1-5; v_call: TRBV21-1; clone_size: .; cdr3_nt: TGTGCCAGCAGCAAAGAGGTCCGGGACAGAAGGAAGCCCCAGCATTTT; cdr3_aa: CASSKEVRDRRKPQHF
d_call: TRBD2; j_call: TRBJ2-7; v_call: TRBV11-3; clone_size: .; cdr3_nt: TGTGCCAGCAGGGCTAGCGGGGGTTCCTACGAGCAGTACTTC; cdr3_aa: CASRASGGSYEQYF
d_call: .; j_call: TRBJ2-3; v_call: TRBV4-2; clone_size: .; cdr3_nt: TGTGCCAGCAGCCAAGGCGTGAGTGGAGGCACAGATACGCAGTATTTT; cdr3_aa: CASSQGVSGGTDTQYF
d_call: .; j_call: TRBJ2-4; v_call: TRBV5-1; clone_size: .; cdr3_nt: TGCGCCAGCAGCCGGGATTTTAGCGGTTTAGCCAAAAACATTCAGTACTTC; cdr3_aa: CASSRDFSGLAKNIQYF
d_call: TRBD1; j_call: TRBJ2-2; v_call: TRBV9; clone_size: .; cdr3_nt: TGTGCCAGCAGCCTCGGACAGGGCACCGGGGAGCTGTTTTTT; cdr3_aa: CASSLGQGTGELFF
d_call: .; j_call: TRBJ1-1; v_call: TRBV30; clone_size: few; cdr3_nt: TGTGCCTGGAGAAACAGCGTGAACACTGAAGCTTTCTTT; cdr3_aa: CAWRNSVNTEAFF
d_call: .; j_call: TRBJ1-3; v_call: TRBV19; clone_size: .; cdr3_nt: TGTGCCAGTAGAGACGGACCCCTTGTAGACACCATATATTTT; cdr3_aa: CASRDGPLVDTIYF
d_call: TRBD1; j_call: TRBJ1-5; v_call: TRBV6-5; clone_size: .; cdr3_nt: TGTGCCAGCAGTCGAGGACAGGATAGCAATCAGCCCCAGCATTTT; cdr3_aa: CASSRGQDSNQPQHF
d_call: .; j_call: TRBJ2-1; v_call: TRBV7-3; clone_size: .; cdr3_nt: TGTGCCAGCAGCGCGGGACGGTCCAACAATGAGCAGTTCTTC; cdr3_aa: CASSAGRSNNEQFF
d_call: .; j_call: TRBJ1-1; v_call: TRBV30; clone_size: .; cdr3_nt: TGTGCCTGGAAGGACGTAGTAAGCACTGAAGCTTTCTTT; cdr3_aa: CAWKDVVSTEAFF
d_call: TRBD1; j_call: TRBJ1-6; v_call: TRBV7-2; clone_size: once; cdr3_nt: TGTGCCAGCAGCTTGGGACAGGGACTCTATAATTCACCCCTCCACTTT; cdr3_aa: CASSLGQGLYNSPLHF
d_call: .; j_call: TRBJ1-5; v_call: TRBV30; clone_size: few; cdr3_nt: TGTGCCTGGAGTACGGGGAATCAGCCCCAGCATTTT; cdr3_aa: CAWSTGNQPQHF
d_call: TRBD2; j_call: TRBJ2-7; v_call: TRBV29-1; clone_size: once; cdr3_nt: TGCAGCGCCATAGCGGGAAGTGTCTACGAGCAGTACTTC; cdr3_aa: CSAIAGSVYEQYF
d_call: .; j_call: TRBJ2-7; v_call: TRBV14; clone_size: .; cdr3_nt: TGTGCCAGCAGCCAAGATGCCGGCAACTCCTACGAGCAGTACTTC; cdr3_aa: CASSQDAGNSYEQYF
d_call: TRBD1; j_call: TRBJ1-2; v_call: TRBV5-6; clone_size: .; cdr3_nt: TGTGCCAGCAGCTTGGACAGGGGGCCCGACTATGGCTACACCTTC; cdr3_aa: CASSLDRGPDYGYTF
d_call: .; j_call: TRBJ2-7; v_call: TRBV5-6; clone_size: .; cdr3_nt: TGTGCCAGCCGCAACACAGGGACCGCCTACGAGCAGTACTTC; cdr3_aa: CASRNTGTAYEQYF
d_call: .; j_call: TRBJ2-7; v_call: TRBV10-3; clone_size: once; cdr3_nt: TGTGCCATCAGTGAGGAGGGGATTATGAGGGAGCAGTACTTC; cdr3_aa: CAISEEGIMREQYF
d_call: .; j_call: TRBJ2-4; v_call: TRBV23-1; clone_size: many; cdr3_nt: TGCGCCAGCAGTCAAGGCGGATGGGAAGCCAAAAACATTCAGTACTTC; cdr3_aa: CASSQGGWEAKNIQYF
d_call: TRBD2; j_call: TRBJ2-1; v_call: TRBV13; clone_size: .; cdr3_nt: TGTGCCAGCCGGAGTAGCGGGAGGTTCAATGAGCAGTTCTTC; cdr3_aa: CASRSSGRFNEQFF
d_call: TRBD2; j_call: TRBJ2-1; v_call: TRBV28; clone_size: .; cdr3_nt: TGTGCCAGCAGTTTACCTAGGACTAGCGTTATGTTCTTC; cdr3_aa: CASSLPRTSVMFF
d_call: .; j_call: TRBJ1-4; v_call: TRBV19; clone_size: .; cdr3_nt: TGTGCCAGTAGTGCGCCGGGGCCGTTAGGGGAAAAACTGTTTTTT; cdr3_aa: CASSAPGPLGEKLFF